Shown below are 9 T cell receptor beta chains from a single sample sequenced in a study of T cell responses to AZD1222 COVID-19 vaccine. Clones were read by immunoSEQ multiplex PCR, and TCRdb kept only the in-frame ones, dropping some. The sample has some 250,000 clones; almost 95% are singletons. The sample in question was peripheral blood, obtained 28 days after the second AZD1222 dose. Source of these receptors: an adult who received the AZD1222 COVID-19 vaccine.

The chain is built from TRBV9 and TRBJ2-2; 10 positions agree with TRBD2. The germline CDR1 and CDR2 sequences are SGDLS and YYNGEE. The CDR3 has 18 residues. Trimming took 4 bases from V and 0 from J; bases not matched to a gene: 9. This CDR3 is CASSPRLAGVSNTGELFF. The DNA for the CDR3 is TGTGCCAGCAGCCCCCGGCTAGCGGGAGTCTCGAACACCGGGGAGCTGTTTTTT.

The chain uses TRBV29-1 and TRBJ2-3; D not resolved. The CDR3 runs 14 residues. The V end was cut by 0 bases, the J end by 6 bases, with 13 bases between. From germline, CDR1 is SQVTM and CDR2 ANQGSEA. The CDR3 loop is CSVEDLAVQDTQYF. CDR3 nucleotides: TGCAGCGTTGAAGATCTGGCGGTCCAGGATACGCAGTATTTT.

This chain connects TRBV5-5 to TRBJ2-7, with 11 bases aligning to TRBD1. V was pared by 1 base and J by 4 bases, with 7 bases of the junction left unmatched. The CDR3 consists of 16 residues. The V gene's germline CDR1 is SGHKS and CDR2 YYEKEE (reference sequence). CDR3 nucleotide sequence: TGTGCCAGCAGCTTGTCGGGACAGGGGGTTGGATACGAGCAGTACTTC. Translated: CASSLSGQGVGYEQYF.

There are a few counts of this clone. This chain's CDR3 is CASSQGSYQPQHF. In DNA form, the CDR3 reads TGTGCCAGCAGCCAAGGTTCTTATCAGCCCCAGCATTTT. The chain joins TRBV4-2 to TRBJ1-5; no firm D call. The V gene's germline CDR1 is LGHNA and CDR2 YNFKEQ. The CDR3 spans 13 residues. Trimming shortened V by 1 base and J by 5 bases, and 6 bases separated the two germline ends.

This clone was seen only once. The CDR3 spells CASSLVGEGFTDTQYF. The CDR3 DNA reads as TGCGCCAGCAGCTTGGTCGGGGAGGGTTTCACAGATACGCAGTATTTT. The V call is TRBV5-1, the J call TRBJ2-3; 7 bases map to TRBD2. Germline CDR1 is SGHRS and CDR2 is YFSETQ. Trimming removed 0 bases from V and 2 bases from J; junction bases left unmatched: 6. The CDR3 length is 16 residues.

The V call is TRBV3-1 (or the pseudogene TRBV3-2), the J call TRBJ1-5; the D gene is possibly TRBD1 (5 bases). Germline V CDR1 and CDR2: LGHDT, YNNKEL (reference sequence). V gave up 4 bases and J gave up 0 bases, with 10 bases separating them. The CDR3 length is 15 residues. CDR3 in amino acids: CASSPGVLSNQPQHF. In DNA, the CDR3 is TGTGCCAGCAGCCCGGGGGTCCTTAGCAATCAGCCCCAGCATTTT.

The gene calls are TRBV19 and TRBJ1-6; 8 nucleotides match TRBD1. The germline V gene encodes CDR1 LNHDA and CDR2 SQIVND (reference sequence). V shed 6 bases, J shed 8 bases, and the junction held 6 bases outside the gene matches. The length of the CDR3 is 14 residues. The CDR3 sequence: CASSVTGEDSPLHF. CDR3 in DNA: TGTGCCAGTAGCGTGACAGGGGAGGATTCACCCCTCCACTTT.

CDR3 coding DNA: TGTGCCAGCAGCCCGCGCACCGGGGAGCTGTTTTTT. As protein: CASSPRTGELFF. This rearrangement joins TRBV7-9 to TRBJ2-2; D remains unclear. Trimming removed 5 bases at V and 4 bases at J, with 5 bases between. From germline, CDR1 is SEHNR and CDR2 FQNEAQ (reference sequence). CDR3 size: 12 residues.

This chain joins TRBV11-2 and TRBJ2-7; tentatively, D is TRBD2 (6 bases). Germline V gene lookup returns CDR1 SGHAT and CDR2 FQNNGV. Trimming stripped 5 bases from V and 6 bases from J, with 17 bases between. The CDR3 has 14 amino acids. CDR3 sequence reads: CASSRPGTLFEQYF. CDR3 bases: TGTGCCAGCAGCCGTCCAGGGACTCTATTCGAGCAGTACTTC.